The sample holds a few counts of the clone carrying this T cell receptor beta chain. CDR1 MNHEY and CDR2 SMNVEV come from the germline V gene (reference sequence). CDR3 size: 12 residues. Trimming pared 8 bases from V and 2 bases from J, leaving 9 bases between. This sample was taken from a study of blood T cell repertoires in COVID-19. TCRdb keeps only in-frame clones here, not all; method: immunoSEQ multiplex PCR. Of about 61,000 clones listed, 70% to 90% are singletons. The TCR was taken from a human donor in a cohort sampled during active COVID-19. Sequenced input: peripheral blood. J is TRBJ2-5 and V is TRBV27, with D unclear. The DNA of the CDR3 is TGTGCCAGCGGGCTCCAACAAGAGACCCAGTACTTC. This sequence encodes CASGLQQETQYF.